Following are 13 T cell receptor beta chains from one sample sequenced in a study of technical replicates of blood from a few donors. The assay was immunoSEQ multiplex PCR, and TCRdb's table has in-frame clones only and misses some. The sample has about 100,000 clones, roughly 95% seen once; the top ten hold roughly 0.22%. What was sequenced was T cells isolated from PBMCs. These receptors all come from a human donor in good health.

This clone was seen a single time. V usage is TRBV5-4 and J usage is TRBJ2-1; the D gene is possibly TRBD2 (6 bases). V dropped 5 bases and J dropped 0 bases, with 15 bases sitting between them. The CDR3 is 16 amino acids. CDR1 is SGHNT and CDR2 is YYREEE in the germline V gene (reference sequence). The CDR3 is CASRVRRGLSYNEQFF. As DNA, the CDR3 is TGTGCCAGCAGAGTGCGGCGGGGCCTCTCCTACAATGAGCAGTTCTTC. The whole variable domain, filled in from reference TRBV5-4 and TRBJ2-1, reads ETGVTQSPTHLIKTRGQQVTLRCSSQSGHNTVSWYQQALGQGPQFIFQYYREEENGRGNFPPRFSGLQFPNYSSELNVNALELDDSALYLCASRVRRGLSYNEQFFGPGTRLTVL.

V usage is TRBV27 and J usage is TRBJ1-1; D perhaps matches TRBD1 (5 bases). The V end was cut by 6 bases, the J end by 6 bases, with 17 bases between. The CDR3 consists of 14 residues. Germline lookup yields CDR1 MNHEY and CDR2 SMNVEV (reference sequence). Written as DNA, the CDR3 is TGTGCCAGCAGGATCACAGGCCGGGGGGCTGAAGCTTTCTTT. It encodes CASRITGRGAEAFF.

V gene TRBV19 combines with J gene TRBJ2-3; 14 bases align to TRBD2. After removal of 5 bases from V and 6 bases from J, the junction contained 4 bases not matched to a gene. Per germline, CDR1 LNHDA and CDR2 SQIVND (reference sequence). The CDR3 sequence is 15 residues long. The CDR3 sequence: CASSSGLAGVDTQYF. CDR3 nucleotide sequence: TGTGCCAGTAGTTCGGGACTAGCGGGAGTGGATACGCAGTATTTT. The full variable domain, with the rest looked up from reference TRBV19 and TRBJ2-3, is DGGITQSPKYLFRKEGQNVTLSCEQNLNHDAMYWYRQDPGQGLRLIYYSQIVNDFQKGDIAEGYSVSREKKESFPLTVTSAQKNPTAFYLCASSSGLAGVDTQYFGPGTRLTVL.

The chain links TRBV2 to TRBJ2-2, with 8 bases matching TRBD2. CDR1 is SNHLY and CDR2 is FYNNEI in the germline V gene. V shed 4 bases, J shed 2 bases, and the junction held 6 bases outside the gene matches. This CDR3 contains 16 residues. CDR3 nucleotide sequence: TGTGCCAGCAGTGGTCCAGCGGGAGTTAACACCGGGGAGCTGTTTTTT. Translation gives CASSGPAGVNTGELFF.

The V gene is TRBV18, the J gene TRBJ2-3; D perhaps matches TRBD1 (6 bases). Germline CDR1 KGHSH, CDR2 LQKENI. The CDR3 runs 14 residues. Trimming removed 5 bases from V and 2 bases from J, with 11 bases in between. The CDR3 nucleotides are TGTGCCAGCTCAAAACAGGGATTCACAGATACGCAGTATTTT. It specifies CASSKQGFTDTQYF.

This clone was picked up one time. The chain carries TRBV5-1 and TRBJ2-3; TRBD1 agrees at 7 bases. The CDR3 length is 16 residues. Germline V gene sequence: CDR1 SGHRS, CDR2 YFSETQ. V lost 7 bases to trimming and J lost 4 bases; unmatched junction nucleotides: 15. CDR3 DNA sequence: TGCGCCAGCGGGGTGGGCAGACAGGGCCCATCAGATACGCAGTATTTT. Translating gives CASGVGRQGPSDTQYF.

This chain joins TRBV5-1 and TRBJ2-2, with 7 bases aligning to TRBD1. The CDR3 contains 18 residues. CDR1 SGHRS and CDR2 YFSETQ come from the germline V gene. The CDR3 bases are TGCGGATCCAGCCGATCAGCGCTCGGGACAGTGAACACCGGGGAGCTGTTTTTT. Protein sequence: CGSSRSALGTVNTGELFF.

V and J are TRBV11-2 and TRBJ2-1, with D tentatively TRBD1 (5 bases). From germline, CDR1 is SGHAT and CDR2 FQNNGV. Trimming took off 5 bases at V and 8 bases at J, with 13 bases between the two ends. The CDR3 runs to 13 residues. CDR3 in amino acids: CASSLRVRYEQFF. CDR3 DNA: TGTGCCAGCAGCCTCAGGGTCCGCTATGAGCAGTTCTTC.

This clone has just one count. The CDR3 bases are TGTGCCAGCAGCTGGACTAGCGGGGATACGCAGTATTTT. This translates into CASSWTSGDTQYF. The chain recombines TRBV5-6 with TRBJ2-3; 11 bases are a match to TRBD2. This CDR3 has 13 residues. Per the germline V gene, CDR1 is SGHDT and CDR2 is YYEEEE. V lost 3 bases, J lost 6 bases, and 0 bases stayed unmatched.

The rearrangement uses TRBV20-1 and TRBJ1-6; D uncertain. Deletions cut 1 base from V and 14 bases from J, with 9 bases between. CDR3 length: 11 amino acids. The germline V gene has CDR1 DFQATT and CDR2 SNEGSKA (reference sequence). The CDR3 here is CSARVSVALHF. The CDR3, as DNA: TGCAGTGCTAGAGTATCCGTAGCCCTCCACTTT.

The rearrangement uses TRBV5-4 and TRBJ1-2; perhaps TRBD1 as D (6 bases). In germline, CDR1 is SGHNT, CDR2 YYREEE (reference sequence). This CDR3 has 15 amino acids. V dropped 3 bases and J dropped 4 bases, with 16 bases sitting between them. The DNA of the CDR3 is TGTGCCAGCAGCTATAACAGGGCCAGTTCCTATGGCTACACCTTC. It codes for CASSYNRASSYGYTF.

V usage is TRBV5-1 and J usage is TRBJ1-1; D is unclear. CDR3 length equals 14 residues. Germline CDR1 is SGHRS and CDR2 is YFSETQ. Deletions cut 0 bases from V and 6 bases from J, with 12 bases between. CDR3 sequence reads: CASSLGLMGAEAFF. As DNA, the CDR3 is TGCGCCAGCAGCTTGGGGCTAATGGGCGCTGAAGCTTTCTTT. The variable domain in full, completed from reference TRBV5-1 and TRBJ1-1, reads KAGVTQTPRYLIKTRGQQVTLSCSPISGHRSVSWYQQTPGQGLQFLFEYFSETQRNKGNFPGRFSGRQFSNSRSEMNVSTLELGDSALYLCASSLGLMGAEAFFGQGTRLTVV.

This chain links TRBV14 with TRBJ1-4; D is possibly TRBD1 (6 bases). Trimming left V 5 bases short and J 4 bases short, with 14 bases between. CDR3 length: 15 amino acids. CDR1 and CDR2 from the germline V gene are SGHDN and FVKESK. The CDR3 loop reads CASSVTGRINEKLFF. In DNA form, the CDR3 reads TGTGCCAGCAGCGTAACAGGGAGAATTAATGAAAAACTGTTTTTT.